Reported below is one T cell receptor (beta chain). Its antigen is unidentified. The CDR3 loop spans 16 amino acids. The germline gives CDR1 SGHAT, CDR2 FQNNGV. TCRdb reprocessed the 5' RACE reads, keeping one entry per CDR3 protein, no DNA. This table lists a few hundred thousand distinct CDR3 sequences. The data derive from a study of T cells expressing NK-cell markers. As for the study in general: Sorted CD3+CD56+NKG2C+, CD3+CD56+NKG2C- and CD3+CD56-NKG2C+ T-cell subsets were beta-chain profiled.

Regarding the study as a whole: The CD3+CD56-NKG2C+ fraction of several donors was also led by these clonotypes. More than five donors showed dominant NKG2C+ clonotypes comprising about 1.0-7.5% of their CD8+ T cells.

V gene TRBV11-2 combines with J gene TRBJ1-6. Specimen: blood T cells: a sorted CD56 or NKG2C T cell subset, CD4+ or CD8+ T cells, or bulk PBMC T cells (not recorded which). The clonotype comes from a man in his late teens or twenties in good health. Here the CDR3 reads CASSPSGRTYNSPLHF.